The 8 T cell receptor beta chains below all came from one sample that was sequenced in a study of blood T cell repertoires in COVID-19. Some clones are missing from TCRdb's copy, which holds only in-frame ones; the method was immunoSEQ multiplex PCR. The sample lists about 96,000 clones, around 85% occurring once. Source material: peripheral blood. These receptors all come from a woman aged 55-70 years with acute or convalescent COVID-19.

J is TRBJ2-3 and V is TRBV24-1, with D unresolved. The CDR3 extends over 12 amino acids. Germline V CDR1 and CDR2: KGHDR, SFDVKD. V was pared by 4 bases and J by 3 bases, with 4 bases between. Here the CDR3 DNA reads TGTGCCACCAGTGACCCAACAGATACGCAGTATTTT. It specifies CATSDPTDTQYF.

This clone was seen a handful of times. The chain carries TRBV27 and TRBJ1-6; 9 bases line up with TRBD1. The V and J ends lost 5 bases and 7 bases, in that order; junction bases with no gene match: 6. Germline lookup yields CDR1 MNHEY and CDR2 SMNVEV (reference sequence). The CDR3 has 15 residues. In DNA, the CDR3 is TGTGCCAGCAGTGGGGGGACAGGGCCGAATTCACCCCTCCACTTT. Its protein product is CASSGGTGPNSPLHF.

The V and J genes are TRBV7-2 and TRBJ2-1; TRBD2 might be the D (6 bases). The V end lost 2 bases, the J end lost 6 bases, and 14 bases lay between the germline ends. Per the germline V gene, CDR1 is SGHTA and CDR2 is FQGNSA. The CDR3 consists of 15 residues. The DNA of the CDR3 is TGTGCCAGCAGCTTATATGGGGGGTCATTCAATGAGCAGTTCTTC. This sequence encodes CASSLYGGSFNEQFF.

This chain connects TRBV6-5 to TRBJ1-5, with D maybe TRBD1 (5 bases). V was pared by 7 bases and J by 9 bases, with 13 bases between. Per the germline V gene, CDR1 is MNHEY and CDR2 is SVGAGI. CDR3 length: 12 amino acids. The CDR3 DNA reads as TGTGCCAGCATGGGACTGCTAGGGCCCCAGCATTTT. It yields the protein CASMGLLGPQHF.

CDR3 loop: CASSLGARTEAFF. CDR3 DNA: TGTGCCAGCAGCCTGGGGGCTCGAACTGAAGCTTTCTTT. V gene TRBV7-6 combines with J gene TRBJ1-1; possible D gene TRBD1, 6 bases. CDR3 length: 13 amino acids. V lost 5 bases to trimming and J lost 5 bases, with 12 bases between them. Germline V gives CDR1 SGHVS, CDR2 FNYEAQ. The whole variable domain, filled in from reference TRBV7-6 and TRBJ1-1, reads GAGVSQSPRYKVTKRGQDVALRCDPISGHVSLYWYRQALGQGPEFLTYFNYEAQQDKSGLPNDRFSAERPEGSISTLTIQRTEQRDSAMYRCASSLGARTEAFFGQGTRLTVV.

This chain connects TRBV7-3 to TRBJ2-1; 12 bases map to TRBD2. There are 18 residues in the CDR3. J lost 9 bases, V lost 5 bases, and 17 bases had no gene match. Germline values: CDR1 SGHTA, CDR2 FQGTGA. The CDR3 protein is CASSLDLGTSGPRGEQFF. The CDR3 DNA reads TGTGCCAGCAGCCTAGACCTGGGGACTAGCGGGCCCAGGGGTGAGCAGTTCTTC.

The J gene is TRBJ2-3, the V gene TRBV6-2 or TRBV6-3; 14 bases align to TRBD2. V trimming: 5 bases; J trimming: 6 bases; junction bases outside the gene matches: 7. Looked up from germline, CDR1 is MNHEY and CDR2 is SVGEGT. The CDR3 spans 16 residues. The CDR3 protein is CASSNGLAGGADTQYF. Written as DNA, the CDR3 is TGTGCCAGCAGTAATGGACTAGCGGGGGGCGCGGATACGCAGTATTTT.

J is TRBJ1-5 and V is TRBV9; D gene uncertain. There are 13 residues in the CDR3. The V end was cut by 0 bases, the J end by 5 bases, with 6 bases between. CDR1 and CDR2 (germline): SGDLS, YYNGEE. The CDR3 reads CASSVDEDQPQHF. CDR3 bases: TGTGCCAGCAGCGTAGACGAGGATCAGCCCCAGCATTTT.